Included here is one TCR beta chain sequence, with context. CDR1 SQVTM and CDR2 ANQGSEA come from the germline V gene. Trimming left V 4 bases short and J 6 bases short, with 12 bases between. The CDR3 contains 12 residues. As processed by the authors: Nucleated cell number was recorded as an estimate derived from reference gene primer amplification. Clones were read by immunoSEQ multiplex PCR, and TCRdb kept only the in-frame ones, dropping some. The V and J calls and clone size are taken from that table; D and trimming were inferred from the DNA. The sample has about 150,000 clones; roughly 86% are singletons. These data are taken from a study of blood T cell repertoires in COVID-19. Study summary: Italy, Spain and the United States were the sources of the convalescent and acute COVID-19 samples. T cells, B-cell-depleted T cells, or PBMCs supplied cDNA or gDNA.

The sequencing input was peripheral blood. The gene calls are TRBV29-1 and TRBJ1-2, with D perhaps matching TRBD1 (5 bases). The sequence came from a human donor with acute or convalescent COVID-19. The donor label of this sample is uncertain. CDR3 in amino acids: CSVGERGNGYTF. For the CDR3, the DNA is TGCAGCGTTGGGGAACGGGGGAATGGCTACACCTTC. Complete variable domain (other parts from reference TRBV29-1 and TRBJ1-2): SAVISQKPSRDICQRGTSLTIQCQVDSQVTMMFWYRQQPGQSLTLIATANQGSEATYESGFVIDKFPISRPNLTFSTLTVSNMSPEDSSIYLCSVGERGNGYTFGSGTRLTVV.